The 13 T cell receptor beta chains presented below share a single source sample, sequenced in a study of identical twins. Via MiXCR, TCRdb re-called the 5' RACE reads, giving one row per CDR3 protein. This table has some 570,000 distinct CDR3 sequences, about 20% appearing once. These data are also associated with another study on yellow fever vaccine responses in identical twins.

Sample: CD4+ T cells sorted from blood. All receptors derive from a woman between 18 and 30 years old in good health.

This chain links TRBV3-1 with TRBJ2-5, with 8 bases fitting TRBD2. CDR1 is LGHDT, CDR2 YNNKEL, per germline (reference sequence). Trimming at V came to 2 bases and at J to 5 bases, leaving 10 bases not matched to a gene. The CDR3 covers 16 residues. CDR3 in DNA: TGTGCCAGCAGCCAAAGGGGAGCGGGAGAGAAGGAGACCCAGTACTTC. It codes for CASSQRGAGEKETQYF.

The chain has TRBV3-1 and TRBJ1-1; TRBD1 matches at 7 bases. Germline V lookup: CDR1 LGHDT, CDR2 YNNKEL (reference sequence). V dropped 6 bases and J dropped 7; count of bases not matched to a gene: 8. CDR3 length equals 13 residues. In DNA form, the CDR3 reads TGTGCCAGCAGTCCAACAGGGGACAGTGAAGCTTTCTTT. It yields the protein CASSPTGDSEAFF.

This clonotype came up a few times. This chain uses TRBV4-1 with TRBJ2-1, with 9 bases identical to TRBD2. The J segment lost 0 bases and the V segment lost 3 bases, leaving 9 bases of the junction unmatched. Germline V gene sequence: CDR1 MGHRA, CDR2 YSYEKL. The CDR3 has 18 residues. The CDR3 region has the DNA TGCGCCAGCAGCCAGGTAGATTTGGGACTAGCCTCCTACAATGAGCAGTTCTTC. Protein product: CASSQVDLGLASYNEQFF.

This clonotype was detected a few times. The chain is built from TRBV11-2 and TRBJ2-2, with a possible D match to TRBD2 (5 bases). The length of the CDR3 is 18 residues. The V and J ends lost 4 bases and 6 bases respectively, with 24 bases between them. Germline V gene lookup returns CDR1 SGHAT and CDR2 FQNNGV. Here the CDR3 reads CASSSLASRAINPGELFF. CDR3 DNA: TGTGCCAGCAGCTCCCTCGCCTCGCGGGCCATCAACCCCGGGGAGCTGTTTTTT.

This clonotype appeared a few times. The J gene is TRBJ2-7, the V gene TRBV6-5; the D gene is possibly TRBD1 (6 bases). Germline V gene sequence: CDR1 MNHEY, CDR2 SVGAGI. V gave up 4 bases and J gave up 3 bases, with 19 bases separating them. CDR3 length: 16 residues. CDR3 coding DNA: TGTGCCAGCAGTTTCACTCAGGGGAATGGAAACTACGAGCAGTACTTC. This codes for CASSFTQGNGNYEQYF.

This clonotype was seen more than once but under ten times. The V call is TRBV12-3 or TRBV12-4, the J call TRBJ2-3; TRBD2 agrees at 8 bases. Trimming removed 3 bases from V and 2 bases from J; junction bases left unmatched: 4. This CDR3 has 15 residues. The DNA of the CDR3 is TGTGCCAGCAGTTTGGGCGGGAGGAACACAGATACGCAGTATTTT. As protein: CASSLGGRNTDTQYF.

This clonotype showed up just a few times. The CDR3 DNA sequence: TGCAGTGCTAGAGGACAGGGCCAAGAGACCCAGTACTTC. Translation gives CSARGQGQETQYF. The J gene is TRBJ2-5, the V gene TRBV20-1; 7 bases align to TRBD1. The V segment lost 1 base and the J segment 1 base; nucleotides outside the gene matches: 0. Germline CDR1 DFQATT, CDR2 SNEGSKA (reference sequence). The CDR3 covers 13 residues.

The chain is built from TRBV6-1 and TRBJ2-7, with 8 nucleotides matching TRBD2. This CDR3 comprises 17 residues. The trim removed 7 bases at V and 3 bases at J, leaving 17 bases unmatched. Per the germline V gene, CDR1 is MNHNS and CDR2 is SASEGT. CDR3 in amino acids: CASKGDGREGKSYEQYF. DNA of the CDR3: TGTGCCAGCAAGGGAGACGGGAGGGAAGGGAAAAGCTACGAGCAGTACTTC.

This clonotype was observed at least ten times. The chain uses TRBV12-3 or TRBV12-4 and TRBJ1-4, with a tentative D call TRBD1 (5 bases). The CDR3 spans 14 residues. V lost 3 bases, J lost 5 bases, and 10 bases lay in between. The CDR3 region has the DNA TGTGCCAGCAGTTTTGGGGGGGAAAATGAAAAACTGTTTTTT. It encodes CASSFGGENEKLFF.

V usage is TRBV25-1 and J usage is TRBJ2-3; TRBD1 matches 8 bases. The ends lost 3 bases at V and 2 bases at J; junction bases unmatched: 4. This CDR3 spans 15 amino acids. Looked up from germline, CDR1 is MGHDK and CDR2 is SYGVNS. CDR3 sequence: CASSDGTGNTDTQYF. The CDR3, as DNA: TGTGCCAGCAGTGATGGGACAGGTAACACAGATACGCAGTATTTT.

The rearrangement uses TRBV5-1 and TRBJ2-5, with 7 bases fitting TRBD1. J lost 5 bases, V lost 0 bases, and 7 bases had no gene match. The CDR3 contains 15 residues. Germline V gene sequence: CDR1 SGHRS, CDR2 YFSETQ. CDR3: CASSLGLGQMETQYF. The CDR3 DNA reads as TGCGCCAGCAGCTTGGGGCTGGGACAGATGGAGACCCAGTACTTC.

CDR3 amino acids: CSVEGTSGGVDTGELFF. As DNA, the CDR3 is TGCAGCGTTGAAGGGACTAGCGGGGGGGTGGACACCGGGGAGCTGTTTTTT. V is TRBV29-1 and J is TRBJ2-2; TRBD2 aligns across 15 bases. V shed 1 base, J shed 3 bases, and the junction held 3 bases outside the gene matches. CDR1 is SQVTM, CDR2 ANQGSEA, per germline. The length of the CDR3 is 17 residues.

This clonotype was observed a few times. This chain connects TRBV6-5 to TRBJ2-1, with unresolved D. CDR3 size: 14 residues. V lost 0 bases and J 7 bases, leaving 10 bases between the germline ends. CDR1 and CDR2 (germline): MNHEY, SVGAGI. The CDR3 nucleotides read TGTGCCAGCAGTTACTCATGGCTCGGGAATGAGCAGTTCTTC. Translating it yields CASSYSWLGNEQFF.